The TCR beta chain under discussion was sequenced for a study of blood T cell repertoires in COVID-19 (dated by TCRdb to the early 2020s). With respect to the entire study: The collaborator samples originated in the United States, Italy and Spain and spanned the acute and convalescent phases of COVID-19. The material from the prospective study consisted of cDNA or gDNA derived from T cells, B-cell-depleted T cells, or PBMCs. Deeply sampled blood TCRbeta repertoires from subjects exposed to, actively infected with, or recovered from COVID-19 were included in the dataset. A freely available public database, intended as a resource for researchers studying the immune response to SARS-CoV-2, is where the repertoires were released. Samples were obtained from the ongoing ImmuneRACE study (first 160 participants) and from over 1,000 subjects provided by 6 global collaborators. A de-identified subject ID, COVID-19 status, age in years and sex were almost always included in the sample metadata. HLA class I and class II types, where available, came from metadata supplied by the sample provider rather than from assay-based typing.

Reading from cysteine to phenylalanine, the CDR3 counts 13 amino acids. Solely the CDR3 DNA is kept, with 39 bases framed from the first base. The junction shows trimming of 0 bases on V and 6 bases on J, plus 6 bases between the germline ends. The germline V gene gives CDR1 as SGHTA and CDR2 as FQGNSA. Details on this clone: Its antigen remains undetermined. No base qualities exist here, and no much larger clone lies one base off it.

Results the study describes overall, beyond this receptor: Clinical and demographic metadata were provided uncurated, with the amount varying by source and participant.

The immunoSEQ Assay, a bias-controlled multiplex PCR, was used to amplify TCRbeta CDR3 regions from genomic DNA. Processing in the source paper ran as follows. Within the assay, amplification of reference gene primers was used to estimate how many nucleated cells each sample contained. To quantify the absolute abundance of each unique TCRbeta CDR3 rearrangement, sequence reads were collapsed and filtered. For each sample, productive Simpson clonality was calculated as the square root of Simpson's diversity index across productive rearrangements. In TCRdb, the immuneACCESS table is reduced to in-frame sequences with V and J assigned. These tables do not hold every clone; where another copy was compared, an unresolved V gene accounts for under half, and the others remain unexplained. D and trimming come from the DNA, and the V and J calls and clone size come from that table. Present in this sample are approximately 220,000 clones, roughly 88% of which were seen just once. The ten largest clones take up around 3.5% of the sample.

In the prospective study, participants were about 18 to 95 years old, resided in about two dozen geographic areas of the United States, and were enrolled through a virtual design. Cohort assignment in the prospective study relied on participant-reported clinical history from a screening survey and a study questionnaire. In the prospective study, whole blood, serum and a nasopharyngeal or oropharyngeal swab were collected from each participant by mobile phlebotomists. Additional blood draws and questionnaires over an approximately 2-month period could optionally be provided by prospective study participants. Before DNA extraction, prospective study blood samples were shipped either frozen or at room temperature.

The TCR sequence derives from a middle-aged woman with acute COVID-19. Material for sequencing was PBMCs or T cells enriched from blood (not recorded which). Recombination linked TRBV7-2 to TRBJ1-5, with the D gene not clear enough to name. This receptor has the CDR3 CASSLAQSQPQHF. The DNA sequence follows: TGTGCCAGCAGCTTAGCACAGAGTCAGCCCCAGCATTTT.